These 30 T cell receptor beta chains share one sample of origin, sequenced in a study of spatial heterogeneity in lung cancer. The time point is: blood at routine non-recurrence follow-up after resection. Each CDR3 protein is one row after TCRdb ran MiXCR on the 5' RACE reads. In the table there are 40,000 to 50,000 distinct CDR3 sequences, about 10% of which are singletons. The starting material was PBMCs, obtained at follow-up. The source is a female donor with early-stage non-small cell lung cancer.

As to this clonotype: A much larger clone lies one base from this, so it may be a read error. This chain uses TRBV14 with TRBJ2-7; no firm D call. Germline V gene lookup returns CDR1 SGHDN and CDR2 FVKESK. Deletions cut 2 bases from V and 7 bases from J, with 6 bases between. The CDR3 runs to 11 residues. The CDR3 DNA is TGTGCCAGCAGCCAATGGGCTGAGCAGTACTTC. It translates to CASSQWAEQYF.

This clonotype was observed a few times. The chain recombines TRBV5-1 with TRBJ1-2; 8 bases are a match to TRBD1. From germline, CDR1 is SGHRS and CDR2 YFSETQ. CDR3 size: 15 residues. V dropped 4 bases and J dropped 7; count of bases not matched to a gene: 12. The CDR3 loop is CASSPRQGPPAGYTF. In nucleotides, the CDR3 is TGCGCCAGCAGCCCACGACAGGGGCCGCCGGCTGGCTACACCTTC.

This clonotype has only a few counts. The chain employs TRBV2 and TRBJ1-1; a possible D gene is TRBD1 (5 bases). The CDR3 consists of 13 residues. The V gene's germline CDR1 is SNHLY and CDR2 FYNNEI. V was pared by 8 bases and J by 0 bases, with 10 bases between. The CDR3 region is CASPGFLNTEAFF. CDR3 sequence (DNA): TGTGCCAGCCCAGGGTTCCTGAACACTGAAGCTTTCTTT.

This clonotype was seen more than once but under ten times. The J gene is TRBJ2-1, the V gene TRBV4-1; D may be TRBD1 (6 bases). Trimming removed 0 bases from V and 12 bases from J, with 18 bases in between. There are 15 residues in the CDR3. In germline, CDR1 is MGHRA, CDR2 YSYEKL. CDR3 sequence: CASSQEERQGKGQFF. CDR3 bases: TGCGCCAGCAGCCAAGAAGAGCGGCAGGGGAAGGGGCAGTTCTTC.

This chain joins TRBV5-1 and TRBJ1-5; D not certain. The CDR3 sequence is 14 residues long. With 0 bases removed from V and 4 bases from J, the gap between germline ends came to 8 bases. Germline loops: CDR1 SGHRS, CDR2 YFSETQ. The CDR3 DNA follows: TGCGCCAGCAGCTTGGACTCGGGGAATCAGCCCCAGCATTTT. The encoded protein is CASSLDSGNQPQHF.

Here the CDR3 reads CASSSPGTGIRSTDTQYF. In DNA form, the CDR3 reads TGTGCCAGCAGCTCACCGGGGACAGGGATTCGAAGCACAGATACGCAGTATTTT. The J gene is TRBJ2-3, the V gene TRBV7-2, with 9 bases lining up with TRBD1. The CDR3 totals 18 residues. The trim removed 4 bases at V and 0 bases at J, leaving 11 bases unmatched. Germline V gene lookup returns CDR1 SGHTA and CDR2 FQGNSA.

At least ten counts were recorded for this clonotype. The rearrangement links TRBV19 to TRBJ2-7, with 8 bases lining up with TRBD2. The J segment lost 2 bases and the V segment lost 7 bases, leaving 10 bases of the junction unmatched. Germline V gene data show CDR1 as LNHDA and CDR2 as SQIVND (reference sequence). The CDR3 is 15 amino acids. The CDR3 bases are TGTGCCAGTACCCCGGGAAGCGGGGGTACCTACGAGCAGTACTTC. This codes for CASTPGSGGTYEQYF.

This clonotype was seen at least ten times. This sequence joins TRBV6-1 and TRBJ1-2; D is undetermined. V lost 5 bases and J 3 bases, leaving 10 bases between the germline ends. The CDR3 has 13 amino acids. Germline lookup yields CDR1 MNHNS and CDR2 SASEGT. This CDR3 is CASSLQDYYGYTF. The CDR3 region has the DNA TGTGCCAGCAGTCTGCAGGACTACTATGGCTACACCTTC.

This clonotype was seen ten or more times. The CDR3: CASSFSGNTEAFF. CDR3 in DNA: TGTGCCAGCAGCTTCTCAGGGAACACTGAAGCTTTCTTT. This chain uses TRBV5-5 with TRBJ1-1; no definite D call. The CDR3 has 13 residues. Trimming pared 2 bases from V and 1 base from J, leaving 6 bases between. Per the germline V gene, CDR1 is SGHKS and CDR2 is YYEKEE (reference sequence).

A few counts support this clonotype. The chain links TRBV7-9 to TRBJ2-1; 10 bases line up with TRBD2. V shed 1 base, J shed 8 bases, and the junction held 8 bases outside the gene matches. Germline V gene lookup returns CDR1 SEHNR and CDR2 FQNEAQ (reference sequence). This CDR3 has 16 amino acids. CDR3 sequence (DNA): TGTGCCAGCAGCTTAGGTCTAGCGGGGGATGACTATGAGCAGTTCTTC. Encoded protein: CASSLGLAGDDYEQFF.

The chain carries TRBV11-2 and TRBJ2-7; tentatively, D is TRBD1 (6 bases). The V end lost 5 bases, the J end lost 4 bases, and 12 bases lay between the germline ends. The CDR3 spans 13 residues. Germline assignment: CDR1 SGHAT and CDR2 FQNNGV. The CDR3 DNA is TGTGCCAGCAGCCTCGGACAGCTTTACGAGCAGTACTTC. As protein: CASSLGQLYEQYF.

This chain uses TRBV20-1 with TRBJ2-5; perhaps TRBD1 as D (7 bases). The length of the CDR3 is 17 residues. Germline CDR1 DFQATT, CDR2 SNEGSKA (reference sequence). The ends were cut back, 2 bases at V and 1 base at J, with 20 bases in the middle. CDR3 nucleotides: TGCAGTGCTAGATTTGGGGACAGAGGGACTCCCCAAGAGACCCAGTACTTC. Amino acid sequence: CSARFGDRGTPQETQYF.

This clonotype came up many times. The V gene is TRBV7-2, the J gene TRBJ2-1; 8 bases map to TRBD2. The CDR3 spans 15 residues. Germline loops: CDR1 SGHTA, CDR2 FQGNSA. V shed 4 bases, J shed 5 bases, and the junction held 7 bases outside the gene matches. CDR3 DNA: TGTGCCAGCAGCTCTAGGACTAGCCGAGACAATGAGCAGTTCTTC. It specifies CASSSRTSRDNEQFF.

This clonotype was seen only a few times. The chain employs TRBV6-2 or TRBV6-3 and TRBJ2-7; D is perhaps TRBD1 (6 bases). Looked up from germline, CDR1 is MNHEY and CDR2 is SVGEGT. This CDR3 comprises 15 residues. The V and J ends lost 0 bases and 7 bases respectively, with 16 bases between them. CDR3 sequence (DNA): TGTGCCAGCAGTTACTCGTTTGGCAGGGGCGGAGAGCAGTACTTC. Translating it yields CASSYSFGRGGEQYF.

V usage is TRBV11-2 and J usage is TRBJ2-1; no clear D gene. The CDR3 has 12 amino acids. Between the trimmed V and J ends, which lost 5 bases and 7 bases, there was a span of 9 bases. CDR1 SGHAT and CDR2 FQNNGV come from the germline V gene. The CDR3 protein is CASSPLTNEQFF. For the CDR3, the DNA is TGTGCCAGCAGCCCCCTTACAAATGAGCAGTTCTTC.

Only a few counts were recorded for this clonotype. The chain recombines TRBV29-1 with TRBJ2-7; TRBD1 agrees at 9 bases. V was pared by 5 bases and J by 3 bases, with 8 bases of the junction left unmatched. The germline V gene encodes CDR1 SQVTM and CDR2 ANQGSEA. CDR3 size: 14 residues. The CDR3 coding sequence is TGCAGCGTTTTTGGGACAGGGAACCTCTACGAGCAGTACTTC. Protein product: CSVFGTGNLYEQYF.

This clonotype was detected many times. The rearrangement joins TRBV19 to TRBJ1-1; TRBD1 matches 10 bases. The CDR3 loop spans 15 amino acids. The V gene end was trimmed by 0 bases and the J gene end by 4 bases; junction bases not matched to a gene: 2. In germline, CDR1 is LNHDA, CDR2 SQIVND (reference sequence). The CDR3 is CASSIDDRGPTEAFF. The CDR3 DNA is TGTGCCAGTAGTATAGACGACAGGGGGCCCACTGAAGCTTTCTTT. Full variable domain (remainder filled in from reference TRBV19 and TRBJ1-1): DGGITQSPKYLFRKEGQNVTLSCEQNLNHDAMYWYRQDPGQGLRLIYYSQIVNDFQKGDIAEGYSVSREKKESFPLTVTSAQKNPTAFYLCASSIDDRGPTEAFFGQGTRLTVV.

This clonotype was seen only a few times. CDR3 DNA: TGTGCCACCAGCAGGCTCTTTACGACCCAAGAGACCCAGTACTTC. Its protein is CATSRLFTTQETQYF. The chain carries TRBV15 and TRBJ2-5; D gene uncertain. V was pared by 3 bases and J by 1 base, with 12 bases between. Germline CDR1 reads LNHNV; CDR2 reads YYDKDF (reference sequence). This CDR3 contains 15 residues.

This clonotype was observed a few times. V and J are TRBV11-2 and TRBJ2-5; the match to TRBD1 covers 7 bases. CDR3 length: 15 amino acids. V was clipped by 6 bases and J by 4 bases; unmatched bases: 11. Germline V lookup: CDR1 SGHAT, CDR2 FQNNGV. The CDR3 bases are TGTGCCAGCAGACGTCCTACAGGGGTCGGAGAGACCCAGTACTTC. Translated, it gives CASRRPTGVGETQYF.

The chain links TRBV20-1 to TRBJ1-4, with TRBD1 identical over 7 bases. With V trimmed by 6 bases and J by 5 bases, 9 bases remained unmatched. The V gene's germline CDR1 is DFQATT and CDR2 SNEGSKA (reference sequence). This CDR3 has 14 amino acids. CDR3 loop: CSAPGRGRNEKLFF. The DNA for the CDR3 is TGCAGTGCCCCTGGGAGGGGGCGAAATGAAAAACTGTTTTTT.

This clonotype is deemed medium-sized. This chain connects TRBV6-6 to TRBJ2-2; D is unresolved. In germline, CDR1 is MNHNY, CDR2 SVGAGI (reference sequence). Trimming took off 0 bases at V and 0 bases at J, with 17 bases between the two ends. The CDR3 sequence is 19 residues long. As DNA, the CDR3 is TGTGCCAGCAGTTACTCGTTGGACCCGTCGGACCCGAACACCGGGGAGCTGTTTTTT. Protein sequence: CASSYSLDPSDPNTGELFF.

This clonotype turned up a few times. The V and J genes are TRBV5-1 and TRBJ1-5; D may be TRBD1 (5 bases). In germline, CDR1 is SGHRS, CDR2 YFSETQ. The CDR3 loop spans 15 amino acids. Deletions cut 0 bases from V and 0 bases from J, with 7 bases between. Here the CDR3 reads CASSLDGGSNQPQHF. The DNA for the CDR3 is TGCGCCAGCAGCTTGGACGGGGGTAGCAATCAGCCCCAGCATTTT.

The chain has TRBV19 and TRBJ2-7, with TRBD1 matching 11 bases. Germline CDR1 reads LNHDA; CDR2 reads SQIVND (reference sequence). The CDR3 is 16 amino acids. V dropped 4 bases and J dropped 0; count of bases not matched to a gene: 5. The CDR3 sequence is CASSSPGTGGSYEQYF. Here the CDR3 DNA reads TGTGCCAGTAGTAGTCCCGGGACAGGGGGCTCCTACGAGCAGTACTTC.

The V gene is TRBV7-3, the J gene TRBJ1-2; D is unresolved. Trimming left V 1 base short and J 0 bases short, with 15 bases between. This CDR3 contains 17 residues. Germline loops: CDR1 SGHTA, CDR2 FQGTGA. CDR3 in DNA: TGTGCCAGCAGCTTAAGGGCAGCTCCATCAGCTAACTATGGCTACACCTTC. Amino acid sequence: CASSLRAAPSANYGYTF.

This clonotype was observed at least ten times. The chain uses TRBV5-1 and TRBJ2-3; D is possibly TRBD1 (6 bases). Germline V lookup: CDR1 SGHRS, CDR2 YFSETQ. The V and J ends lost 2 bases and 4 bases respectively, with 11 bases between them. CDR3 length equals 14 residues. The DNA of the CDR3 is TGCGCCAGCAGCTTACAGGGCCCCCCAGATACGCAGTATTTT. It is translated as CASSLQGPPDTQYF.

This clonotype was seen ten or more times. The CDR3 DNA is TGTGCCAGCAGTTTGGCGGTATACGAGCAGTACTTC. The encoded protein is CASSLAVYEQYF. The J gene is TRBJ2-7, the V gene TRBV28; D gene unclear. The CDR3 has 12 amino acids. CDR1 is MDHEN and CDR2 is SYDVKM in the germline V gene. V was pared by 3 bases and J by 4 bases, with 7 bases between. Full variable domain (remainder filled in from reference TRBV28 and TRBJ2-7): DVKVTQSSRYLVKRTGEKVFLECVQDMDHENMFWYRQDPGLGLRLIYFSYDVKMKEKGDIPEGYSVSREKKERFSLILESASTNQTSMYLCASSLAVYEQYFGPGTRLTVT.

This clonotype was counted between two and nine times. This chain links TRBV2 with TRBJ2-7; no clear D. Trimming shortened V by 5 bases and J by 4 bases, and 9 bases separated the two germline ends. Germline V gene sequence: CDR1 SNHLY, CDR2 FYNNEI. The CDR3 totals 12 residues. The CDR3 here is CASSPNVYEQYF. In DNA form, the CDR3 reads TGTGCCAGCAGTCCAAATGTATACGAGCAGTACTTC.

V gene TRBV7-9 combines with J gene TRBJ2-3; 12 positions match TRBD2. The CDR3 spans 15 residues. Per germline, CDR1 SEHNR and CDR2 FQNEAQ (reference sequence). After removal of 5 bases from V and 4 bases from J, the junction contained 4 bases not matched to a gene. CDR3 nucleotides: TGTGCCAGCAGCCGTTCTAGCGGGGGGGCAGATACGCAGTATTTT. This codes for CASSRSSGGADTQYF.

This clonotype was recorded a few times. The J gene is TRBJ2-3, the V gene TRBV7-3; TRBD1 matches at 7 bases. The V gene's germline CDR1 is SGHTA and CDR2 FQGTGA. V lost 5 bases, J lost 6 bases, and 8 bases stayed unmatched. This CDR3 contains 14 residues. This chain's CDR3 is CASSQGQVSDTQYF. The DNA of the CDR3 is TGTGCCAGCAGCCAAGGACAGGTTTCGGATACGCAGTATTTT. Full variable domain (rest looked up from reference TRBV7-3 and TRBJ2-3): GAGVSQTPSNKVTEKGKYVELRCDPISGHTALYWYRQSLGQGPEFLIYFQGTGAADDSGLPNDRFFAVRPEGSVSTLKIQRTERGDSAVYLCASSQGQVSDTQYFGPGTRLTVL.

In its sample, this clonotype was seen a few times. V usage is TRBV12-3 or TRBV12-4 and J usage is TRBJ2-3; the D gene is possibly TRBD2 (7 bases). CDR3 length equals 19 residues. V shed 6 bases and J shed 3 bases, with 28 bases lying between them. CDR3 sequence: CASSPNRGALSGATDTQYF. The CDR3 coding sequence is TGTGCCAGCAGCCCTAACCGGGGGGCGCTAAGCGGTGCGACAGATACGCAGTATTTT.